This is a list of T cell receptor beta chains from one sample in a study of blood T cells in healthy people across ages. TCRdb fed the 5' RACE reads into MiXCR, producing one record per CDR3 protein. The sample records over a million distinct CDR3 sequences, less than 50% being singletons. Input material: blood. The receptors were gathered from a woman aged 55-70 years in good health. CDR3s include the opening cysteine and the closing phenylalanine or tryptophan. D genes are given only for firm matches. A clone size is listed for some rows: how often the clone was seen (once, few, many), or a class if it is expanded.

>13|TRBD2|TRBV2|-|TRBJ2-3
CASSDSGTDTQYF
TGTGCCAGCAGCGATAGCGGGACAGATACGCAGTATTTT
>13|-|TRBV6-5|-|TRBJ2-7
CASSYSGQNEQYF
TGTGCCAGCAGTTACTCGGGCCAAAACGAGCAGTACTTC
>17|TRBD2|TRBV4-1|-|TRBJ2-3
CASSQVGEREGTGTQYF
TGCGCCAGCAGCCAAGTTGGCGAGCGGGAGGGGACGGGTACGCAGTATTTT
>16|TRBD1|TRBV7-9|few|TRBJ2-7
CASSKGTGGARYEQYF
TGTGCCAGCAGCAAGGGGACAGGGGGCGCGAGGTACGAGCAGTACTTC
>15|-|TRBV9|-|TRBJ1-4
CASSVGGGQREKLFF
TGTGCCAGCAGCGTAGGGGGGGGGCAAAGGGAAAAACTGTTTTTT
>16|TRBD1|TRBV6-5|few|TRBJ1-2
CASRKPGQGIGYGYTF
TGTGCCAGCAGAAAACCGGGACAGGGGATAGGATATGGCTACACCTTC
>14|-|TRBV24-1|few|TRBJ2-3
CATSPWGATDTQYF
TGTGCCACCAGCCCCTGGGGGGCCACAGATACGCAGTATTTT
>13|-|TRBV10-3|-|TRBJ2-3
CAITAGTTDTQYF
TGTGCCATCACGGCGGGAACGACAGATACGCAGTATTTT
>17|-|TRBV27|-|TRBJ2-6
CASSLGGTFSGANVLTF
TGTGCCAGCAGTTTGGGAGGTACATTCTCTGGGGCCAACGTCCTGACTTTC
>13|TRBD2|TRBV25-1|-|TRBJ2-7
CASTGLVMHEQYF
TGTGCCAGCACCGGACTAGTTATGCATGAGCAGTACTTC
>16|TRBD1|TRBV7-9|-|TRBJ2-4
CASSSNSGTGVNIQYF
TGTGCCAGCAGCTCCAATTCCGGGACAGGGGTGAACATTCAGTACTTC
>14|TRBD1|TRBV29-1|few|TRBJ1-1
CSVAPGQGRTEAFF
TGCAGCGTTGCTCCTGGACAGGGTCGCACTGAAGCTTTCTTT
>16|TRBD2|TRBV7-6|few|TRBJ2-5
CASSPGTSGDQETQYF
TGTGCCAGCAGCCCCGGGACTAGCGGGGATCAAGAGACCCAGTACTTC
>14|TRBD2|TRBV5-1|-|TRBJ2-4
CASSTGGAENIQYF
TGCGCCAGCAGCACGGGGGGAGCCGAGAACATTCAGTACTTC
>14|-|TRBV3-1|-|TRBJ2-2
CASSARADTGELFF
TGTGCCAGCAGCGCAAGGGCGGACACCGGGGAGCTGTTTTTT
>14|-|TRBV28|few|TRBJ2-1
CASRPRTPYNEQFF
TGTGCCAGCAGACCCAGGACCCCCTACAATGAGCAGTTCTTC
>16|TRBD2|TRBV7-2|few|TRBJ2-5
CASSSRLAALRGTQYF
TGTGCCAGCAGCTCCCGACTAGCGGCTCTCAGGGGGACCCAGTACTTC
>12|TRBD1|TRBV20-1|few|TRBJ2-7
CSASLGGCEQYF
TGCAGTGCCTCCTTAGGGGGCTGCGAGCAGTACTTC
>13|-|TRBV7-9|-|TRBJ1-2
CASTGAPNYGYTF
TGTGCCAGCACCGGGGCCCCTAACTATGGCTACACCTTC
>17|-|TRBV6-1|-|TRBJ2-7
CASSEAVVWDTSYEQYF
TGTGCCAGCAGTGAAGCGGTAGTTTGGGACACGTCCTACGAGCAGTACTTC
>12|-|TRBV20-1|-|TRBJ2-7
CSASSSRGEQYF
TGCAGTGCTAGCTCTAGCCGGGGCGAGCAGTACTTC
>15|-|TRBV12-3/TRBV12-4|-|TRBJ2-2
CASTWGGASTGELFF
TGTGCCAGCACCTGGGGGGGCGCAAGCACCGGGGAGCTGTTTTTT
>11|-|TRBV6-5|few|TRBJ2-1
CASSYGAEQFF
TGTGCCAGCAGTTACGGCGCCGAGCAGTTCTTC
>16|TRBD1|TRBV9|once|TRBJ2-3
CASSDTGGVEGDTQYF
TGTGCCAGCAGCGACACAGGGGGAGTCGAGGGAGATACGCAGTATTTT
>15|TRBD2|TRBV20-1|few|TRBJ2-7
CSVDTGTSGTYEQYF
TGCAGTGTAGATACCGGGACTAGCGGAACCTACGAGCAGTACTTC